What follows are 13 T cell receptor beta chains derived from one specimen sequenced in a study of CD8+ T cells in alopecia areata (dated by TCRdb to 2016 to 2018). Explained via the paper, the time point label denotes: more than three weeks on oral tofacitinib. The treatment or condition label on this specimen signifies: oral pan-JAK inhibitor, 5-10 mg twice daily. The library relied on the immunoSEQ multiplex PCR assay. RNA was extracted from all samples and reverse transcribed into cDNA as template for TCR sequencing. Drawn from immuneACCESS, this table holds only the in-frame rearrangements with V and J called that TCRdb kept. Clones are partly lost; checked studies trace under half to an unresolved V gene and leave the rest unexplained. This sample comprises roughly 40,000 clones, roughly two thirds of them detected only once. The ten largest make up 21% of the sample. This specimen was CD8+ T cells sorted from blood, taken at week 4, from a patient treated with tofacitinib. Receptors originate from a human donor with alopecia areata.

V and J are TRBV27 and TRBJ1-5, with a tentative D call TRBD1 (5 bases). Germline V gives CDR1 MNHEY, CDR2 SMNVEV (reference sequence). This CDR3 region has 15 residues. V lost 2 bases, J lost 4 bases, and 12 bases lay in between. The CDR3: CASSLAAGDNQPQHF. CDR3 sequence (DNA): TGTGCCAGCAGTTTAGCGGCGGGGGATAATCAGCCCCAGCATTTT.

The chain joins TRBV29-1 to TRBJ2-3; possibly TRBD2 for D (6 bases). Germline lookup yields CDR1 SQVTM and CDR2 ANQGSEA. Between the trimmed V and J ends, which lost 5 bases and 2 bases, there was a span of 11 bases. The CDR3 contains 13 residues. The CDR3 region has the DNA TGCAGCGTTATGGGGGGTAACACAGATACGCAGTATTTT. Amino acids: CSVMGGNTDTQYF.

J is TRBJ2-5 and V is TRBV30; D may correspond to TRBD1 or TRBD2 (6 bases each). CDR1 and CDR2 from the germline V gene are GTSNPN and SVGIG (reference sequence). CDR3 length equals 14 residues. V was cut by 5 bases and J by 5 bases, with 18 bases left in between. CDR3 sequence reads: CAWHPGRGEETQYF. CDR3 DNA: TGTGCCTGGCACCCTGGTAGGGGGGAGGAGACCCAGTACTTC.

The chain couples TRBV7-9 to TRBJ1-1; unclear D gene. Trimming took off 5 bases at V and 7 bases at J, with 11 bases between the two ends. There are 12 residues in the CDR3. Germline V lookup: CDR1 SEHNR, CDR2 FQNEAQ (reference sequence). CDR3 sequence: CASSAGPIEAFF. CDR3 in DNA: TGTGCCAGCAGCGCAGGCCCCATTGAAGCTTTCTTT.

This clone was recorded many times. This specimen includes other DNA sequences encoding the same CDR3. The chain uses TRBV14 and TRBJ1-1; D is ambiguous. Germline-derived CDR1 and CDR2 are SGHDN and FVKESK. The ends were cut back, 1 base at V and 8 bases at J, with 2 bases in the middle. The CDR3 extends over 10 amino acids. The CDR3 sequence is CASSQGEAFF. The CDR3 bases are TGTGCCAGCAGCCAAGGGGAAGCTTTCTTT.

This chain connects TRBV7-2 to TRBJ2-1; D possibly corresponds to TRBD2 (6 bases). The CDR3 loop spans 14 amino acids. Germline V lookup: CDR1 SGHTA, CDR2 FQGNSA. V lost 1 base to trimming and J lost 7 bases, with 11 bases between them. For the CDR3, the DNA is TGTGCCAGCAGCTTAGGGGGAGGAGGTAATGAGCAGTTCTTC. This sequence encodes CASSLGGGGNEQFF.

This clone was counted a single time. This chain connects TRBV9 to TRBJ1-1; maybe TRBD1 (6 bases). The CDR3 runs to 14 residues. Germline CDR1 reads SGDLS; CDR2 reads YYNGEE. V shed 4 bases and J shed 0 bases, with 10 bases lying between them. The CDR3 here is CASSSGDLNTEAFF. CDR3 in DNA: TGTGCCAGCAGCTCAGGGGACTTGAACACTGAAGCTTTCTTT.

This clone was found a few times. The J gene is TRBJ2-2, the V gene TRBV15, with unresolved D. The germline V and J ends were trimmed by 8 bases and 4 bases, with 11 bases remaining between them. The length of the CDR3 is 13 residues. Germline V gene lookup returns CDR1 LNHNV and CDR2 YYDKDF (reference sequence). The CDR3: CATSLESTGELFF. The DNA of the CDR3 is TGTGCCACCTCTCTGGAGAGCACCGGGGAGCTGTTTTTT.

The V and J genes are TRBV5-1 and TRBJ2-3; D unresolved. V lost 1 base and J 3 bases, leaving 9 bases between the germline ends. Germline values: CDR1 SGHRS, CDR2 YFSETQ. The CDR3 length is 14 residues. The CDR3 DNA sequence: TGCGCCAGCAGCTTGAGTGGGATTACAGATACGCAGTATTTT. Amino acid sequence: CASSLSGITDTQYF.

The chain carries TRBV30 and TRBJ1-1; D remains ambiguous. V lost 3 bases and J lost 1, with 6 bases in between. Germline assignment: CDR1 GTSNPN and CDR2 SVGIG (reference sequence). The CDR3 runs 12 residues. CDR3 sequence: CAWSEENTEAFF. CDR3 coding DNA: TGTGCCTGGAGCGAGGAGAACACTGAAGCTTTCTTT.

The chain recombines TRBV5-1 with TRBJ2-7, with unresolved D. V was cut by 4 bases and J by 1 base, with 12 bases left in between. The CDR3 extends over 14 amino acids. Germline CDR1 and CDR2: SGHRS and YFSETQ. CDR3 amino acids: CASSIRQGSYEQYF. The CDR3 bases are TGCGCCAGCAGCATACGACAAGGATCCTACGAGCAGTACTTC. Full variable domain (outside the CDR3, taken from reference TRBV5-1 and TRBJ2-7): KAGVTQTPRYLIKTRGQQVTLSCSPISGHRSVSWYQQTPGQGLQFLFEYFSETQRNKGNFPGRFSGRQFSNSRSEMNVSTLELGDSALYLCASSIRQGSYEQYFGPGTRLTVT.

The rearrangement joins TRBV9 to TRBJ2-7, with D perhaps TRBD1 or TRBD2 (5 bases each). Trimming removed 4 bases at V and 2 bases at J, with 13 bases between. Germline V gene sequence: CDR1 SGDLS, CDR2 YYNGEE. CDR3 length equals 14 residues. The CDR3 DNA is TGTGCCAGCAGCCCCGGGACGGGGACCTACGAGCAGTACTTC. Amino acid sequence: CASSPGTGTYEQYF.

The V call is TRBV29-1, the J call TRBJ2-7, with unresolved D. The V end was cut by 6 bases, the J end by 5 bases, with 11 bases between. Germline CDR1 is SQVTM and CDR2 is ANQGSEA. The CDR3 totals 11 residues. The CDR3: CSVVSANEQYF. CDR3 nucleotides: TGCAGCGTGGTGTCCGCGAACGAGCAGTACTTC.